The 8 T cell receptor beta chains listed next were all sequenced from one sample in a study of cytomegalovirus exposure and HLA in healthy donors. The repertoire was sequenced with immunoSEQ multiplex PCR; TCRdb's copy has only in-frame clones and lacks some. The sample has fewer than 150,000 clones, 88% seen once. Specimen: PBMCs. These receptors originate from a young woman in good health and CMV-seropositive.

Details on this clone: The junction differs from germline at one of its ends, possibly a read error. The genes are TRBV7-8 and TRBJ2-1, with D maybe TRBD2 (5 bases). From germline, CDR1 is SGHVS and CDR2 FQNEAQ. This CDR3 region has 11 residues. The CDR3 DNA sequence: TGTGCCAGCAGCTCTCCGGGGAGTGCCCTCTTC. Translation gives CASSSPGSALF.

The genes are TRBV9 and TRBJ2-3, with D maybe TRBD1 (5 bases). The CDR3 length is 14 residues. V was clipped by 0 bases and J by 4 bases, with 9 bases between them. Germline loops: CDR1 SGDLS, CDR2 YYNGEE. The CDR3 region is CASSVGKGPDTQYF. The CDR3 DNA sequence: TGTGCCAGCAGCGTAGGTAAGGGGCCAGATACGCAGTATTTT. The variable domain in full, with the rest retrieved from reference TRBV9 and TRBJ2-3, is DSGVTQTPKHLITATGQRVTLRCSPRSGDLSVYWYQQSLDQGLQFLIQYYNGEERAKGNILERFSAQQFPDLHSELNLSSLELGDSALYFCASSVGKGPDTQYFGPGTRLTVL.

This chain links TRBV5-4 with TRBJ2-3; TRBD2 aligns across 10 bases. The CDR3 sequence is 15 residues long. Per the germline V gene, CDR1 is SGHNT and CDR2 is YYREEE (reference sequence). With 5 bases clipped from V and 5 bases from J, the junction kept 8 bases outside the gene matches. The DNA of the CDR3 is TGTGCCAGCAGTCAGAGCGGGGGGGCCGAAGATACGCAGTATTTT. Amino acid sequence: CASSQSGGAEDTQYF.

The chain combines TRBV7-9 with TRBJ1-2, with D possibly matching TRBD1 (6 bases). Trimming stripped 5 bases from V and 4 bases from J, with 14 bases between. Germline V lookup: CDR1 SEHNR, CDR2 FQNEAQ (reference sequence). This CDR3 has 14 amino acids. The CDR3 sequence is CASSAIQGGYGYTF. Here the CDR3 DNA reads TGTGCCAGCAGCGCTATACAGGGTGGCTATGGCTACACCTTC.

The chain combines TRBV7-2 with TRBJ2-3; D possibly corresponds to TRBD2 (7 bases). Trimming stripped 3 bases from V and 1 base from J, with 11 bases between. The CDR3 extends over 15 amino acids. Germline CDR1 SGHTA, CDR2 FQGNSA. The CDR3 sequence: CASSLYGGRTDTQYF. The CDR3 bases are TGTGCCAGCAGCTTGTACGGGGGGCGCACAGATACGCAGTATTTT.

This clone was observed a few times. The chain is built from TRBV19 and TRBJ1-6; possibly TRBD1 for D (6 bases). Trimming pared 6 bases from V and 7 bases from J, leaving 16 bases between. Germline CDR1 and CDR2: LNHDA and SQIVND (reference sequence). This CDR3 has 15 amino acids. CDR3 nucleotides: TGTGCCAGTAGCTTCGCCATTCAGGGGAATTCACCCCTCCACTTT. It specifies CASSFAIQGNSPLHF.

The chain combines TRBV14 with TRBJ1-1; 7 nucleotides align to TRBD1. This CDR3 has 14 amino acids. Germline CDR1 reads SGHDN; CDR2 reads FVKESK. Trimming removed 1 base from V and 11 bases from J; junction bases left unmatched: 10. The CDR3 sequence is CASSQGRTTGRAFF. CDR3 bases: TGTGCCAGCAGCCAAGGTAGAACGACAGGGAGGGCTTTCTTT.

This sequence joins TRBV6-1 and TRBJ1-2; D gene ambiguous. The length of the CDR3 is 13 residues. Per germline, CDR1 MNHNS and CDR2 SASEGT. Trimming pared 6 bases from V and 4 bases from J, leaving 12 bases between. The CDR3 spells CASSLGESYGYTF. CDR3 DNA sequence: TGTGCCAGCAGCCTTGGGGAGTCCTATGGCTACACCTTC.